These T cell receptor beta chains were read from a single sample in a study of STAT3 mutations in large granular lymphocyte leukemia. Generated by immunoSEQ multiplex PCR, the TCRdb table keeps only in-frame clones and is missing some. In the table there are roughly 5,900 clones, 88% of which are singletons. The sample was PBMCs. The origin of the receptors is a human donor with T large granular lymphocyte leukemia. Some clones in this sample may be carry-over from other donors' samples. Both conserved end residues are part of each CDR3. D genes are given only for firm matches. A clone size is listed for some rows: how often the clone was seen (once, few, many), or a class if it is expanded.

.	TRBV9	.	14	TRBJ1-5	TGTGCCAGCAGCGTAGGGACGAGCAATCAGCCCCAGCATTTT	CASSVGTSNQPQHF
.	TRBV29-1	.	10	TRBJ2-5	TGCAGCGTTGGTAGGGAGACCCAGTACTTC	CSVGRETQYF
.	TRBV7-8	.	15	TRBJ2-7	TGTGCCAGCAGCTGGGAGGCGGGAATCTCCTACGAGCAGTACTTC	CASSWEAGISYEQYF
.	TRBV6-1	TRBD2	18	TRBJ2-1	TGTGCCAGCAGTGAAGCGAGTAGCGGGAGGGGCCCCTACAATGAGCAGTTCTTC	CASSEASSGRGPYNEQFF
.	TRBV10-1	TRBD1	15	TRBJ1-1	TGCGCCAGCAGTGGCCCAGGGGGTATAGGCACTGAAGCTTTCTTT	CASSGPGGIGTEAFF
.	TRBV5-6	.	13	TRBJ1-1	TGTGCCAGCAGCTTGGAAAGCGGGGCAGAAGCTTTCTTT	CASSLESGAEAFF
.	TRBV10-3	TRBD1	14	TRBJ2-3	TGTGCCAGCCGACAGGACAGGGTGAAAGATACGCAGTATTTT	CASRQDRVKDTQYF
.	TRBV5-1	TRBD1	15	TRBJ1-2	TGCGCCAGCAGAACAGGGGGCTCTGGTGGCTATGGCTACACCTTC	CASRTGGSGGYGYTF
.	TRBV7-2	.	14	TRBJ2-4	TGTGCCAGCAGCCCCGACATGGGCAAAAACATTCAGTACTTC	CASSPDMGKNIQYF
.	TRBV18	.	16	TRBJ1-1	TGTGCCAGCTCACTCGGACGAGAGCCACGGGACACTGAAGCTTTCTTT	CASSLGREPRDTEAFF
.	TRBV6-1	TRBD1	15	TRBJ1-6	TGTGCCAGCAGTGCCTGGGACAGTGATAATTCACCCCTCCACTTT	CASSAWDSDNSPLHF
.	TRBV19	.	14	TRBJ1-5	TGTGCCAGTAGTGAGGGCTACTATAATCAGCCCCAGCATTTT	CASSEGYYNQPQHF
.	TRBV7-2	.	14	TRBJ1-5	TGTGCCAGCAGCTTCCTGGGGAAAGGTCAGCCCCAGCATTTT	CASSFLGKGQPQHF
.	TRBV10-3	.	13	TRBJ1-2	TGTGCCATCACCGCCCGAGAGGGGGATGGCTACACCTTC	CAITAREGDGYTF
.	TRBV27	.	16	TRBJ2-2	TGTGCCAGCAGGGGTAGCGGGACAGCGAACACCGGGGAGCTGTTTTTT	CASRGSGTANTGELFF
.	TRBV10-2	TRBD2	14	TRBJ2-1	TGCGCCAGCAGTACGGGGGGGTCCTACAATGAGCAGTTCTTC	CASSTGGSYNEQFF
.	TRBV29-1	.	14	TRBJ1-4	TGCAGCGTTGAAGCCGATTTCGCGGGTGAAAAACTGTTTTTT	CSVEADFAGEKLFF
.	TRBV27	.	13	TRBJ1-1	TGTGCCAGCAGGGGCGCGGGGGGCGATGAAGCTTTCTTT	CASRGAGGDEAFF
.	TRBV7-9	TRBD1	14	TRBJ2-3	TGTGCCAGCAGCGGTATACAGGGGGCAGATACGCAGTATTTT	CASSGIQGADTQYF
.	TRBV4-1	.	17	TRBJ2-3	TGCGCCAGCAGCCAAGATCGGTTGGGATGGATGACAGATACGCAGTATTTT	CASSQDRLGWMTDTQYF
.	TRBV6-1	TRBD1	15	TRBJ1-2	TGTGCCAGCAGTGGGGGGACAGCCTCTTCCTATGGCTACACCTTC	CASSGGTASSYGYTF
.	TRBV7-9	.	12	TRBJ2-5	TGTGCCAGCAGCTTAGTCGGAGAGACCCAGTACTTC	CASSLVGETQYF
.	TRBV19	.	10	TRBJ1-2	TGTGCCAGTAGTGTACGGGGCTACACCTTC	CASSVRGYTF
.	TRBV5-4	.	13	TRBJ1-3	TGTGCCAGCAGCTTATCCCGTGGAAACACCATATATTTT	CASSLSRGNTIYF
.	TRBV7-2	TRBD1	13	TRBJ2-5	TGTGCCAGCAGAGCTACAGGGGAAGAGACCCAGTACTTC	CASRATGEETQYF
.	TRBV7-9	.	12	TRBJ1-2	TGTGCCAGCAGCGGTGAAAGTTATGGCTACACCTTC	CASSGESYGYTF
.	TRBV5-6	.	13	TRBJ1-1	TGTGCCAGCAGCTATGGTGGACAGCATGAAGCTTTCTTT	CASSYGGQHEAFF
.	TRBV28	.	15	TRBJ2-7	TGTGCCAGCAGTCCCTGGGCAGGAACCTCCTACGAGCAGTACTTC	CASSPWAGTSYEQYF
.	TRBV4-1	.	13	TRBJ1-1	TGCGCCAGCAGCCAAGGGATCAACACTGAAGCTTTCTTT	CASSQGINTEAFF
.	TRBV19	TRBD2	14	TRBJ2-2	TGTGCCAGTGGAGGCGGGGGGCGCGGCGGGGAGCTGTTTTTT	CASGGGGRGGELFF
.	TRBV28	.	14	TRBJ1-4	TGTGCCAGCAGGGGAGGGGGGGAGGGTAAAAAACTGTTTTTT	CASRGGGEGKKLFF
.	TRBV27	.	17	TRBJ1-5	TGTGCCAGCAGTCGGTACTGGACAGCCTGGGGCAATCAGCCCCAGCATTTT	CASSRYWTAWGNQPQHF
.	TRBV11-2	.	13	TRBJ1-1	TGTGCCAGCAGCCAACAGATGAACACTGAAGCTTTCTTT	CASSQQMNTEAFF
.	TRBV10-3	.	15	TRBJ1-1	TGTGCCATCAGTGAGGAGGGGAGGAGTAGGACTGAAGCTTTCTTT	CAISEEGRSRTEAFF
.	TRBV27	.	17	TRBJ2-2	TGTGCCAGCAGTTTAAGTGTAGTGGGACGGATCACCGGGGAGCTGTTTTTT	CASSLSVVGRITGELFF
.	TRBV7-3	.	14	TRBJ1-2	TGTGCCAGCAGCTCCGAACATATCAACTATGGCTACACCTTC	CASSSEHINYGYTF
.	TRBV5-1	.	16	TRBJ1-4	TGCGCCAGCAGCTTTCGAGGGGCGCGGACTAATGAAAAACTGTTTTTT	CASSFRGARTNEKLFF
.	TRBV6-5	.	14	TRBJ2-7	TGTGCCAGCAGTTACTCGGGACCTTCCTACGAGCAGTACTTC	CASSYSGPSYEQYF
.	TRBV11-3	.	16	TRBJ2-7	TGTGCCAGCAGCTCCCCCCTTGGGGGATTCTCCTACGAGCAGTACTTC	CASSSPLGGFSYEQYF
.	TRBV7-9	.	11	TRBJ2-2	TGTGCCAGCACCGACACCGGGGAGCTGTTTTTT	CASTDTGELFF
.	TRBV5-1	.	15	TRBJ2-5	TGCGCCAGCAGCTCCCCGGGACTCCCTCGGGAGACCCAGTACTTC	CASSSPGLPRETQYF
.	TRBV7-9	.	12	TRBJ1-2	TGTGCCAGCAGCCCTTTTGTTGCTGGCTACACCTTC	CASSPFVAGYTF
.	TRBV5-5	.	13	TRBJ1-2	TGTGCCAGCAGCTCTACAGGATTGTATGGCTACACCTTC	CASSSTGLYGYTF
.	TRBV28	.	18	TRBJ2-6	TGTGCCAGCAGCCCCCTCCGCCGAACAAGCTCTGGGGCCAACGTCCTGACTTTC	CASSPLRRTSSGANVLTF
.	TRBV19	.	12	TRBJ1-1	TGTGCCAGTAGCATCGGAGGGGTTGAAGCTTTCTTT	CASSIGGVEAFF
.	TRBV11-3	.	13	TRBJ1-2	TGTGCCAGCAGCTTCTCTCAGGGCGGTGGCTACACCTTC	CASSFSQGGGYTF
.	TRBV7-6	.	12	TRBJ2-5	TGTGCCAGCAGCTTACCTGACCTCCCTCGGTACTTC	CASSLPDLPRYF
.	TRBV2	.	14	TRBJ2-2	TGTGCCAGCAAGGCGGACGGGAACACCGGGGAGCTGTTTTTT	CASKADGNTGELFF
.	TRBV11-3	.	13	TRBJ1-1	TGTGCCAGCAGCTTGGGGGAGTTGACTGAAGCTTTCTTT	CASSLGELTEAFF
once	TRBV6-6	.	14	TRBJ1-5	TGTGCCAGCAGTTACTCGACGGGGAATCAGCCCCAGCATTTT	CASSYSTGNQPQHF
once	TRBV6-5	.	14	TRBJ2-7	TGTGCCAGCACACGGGACTTTAGCTCCTACGAGCAGTACTTC	CASTRDFSSYEQYF
.	TRBV19	.	15	TRBJ1-2	TGTGCCAGTAGTATAGGGCAAACAGGGAACTATGGCTACACCTTC	CASSIGQTGNYGYTF
.	TRBV5-5	.	15	TRBJ1-1	TGTGCCAGCAGCCTGGGACGGCACATGAACACTGAAGCTTTCTTT	CASSLGRHMNTEAFF
.	TRBV5-1	.	14	TRBJ2-2	TGCGCCAGCAGCTCGGAGGGGGACACCGGGGAGCTGTTTTTT	CASSSEGDTGELFF
.	TRBV5-5	.	14	TRBJ1-3	TGTGCCAGCAGCCCCGGGACACTCGGAAACACCATATATTTT	CASSPGTLGNTIYF
once	TRBV13	.	14	TRBJ2-2	TGTGCCAGCAGCTTAGAACTTCACACCGGGGAGCTGTTTTTT	CASSLELHTGELFF
.	TRBV25-1	TRBD1	14	TRBJ2-7	TGTGCCAGCACCCCGGGACAGGGGTCCTACGAGCAGTACTTC	CASTPGQGSYEQYF
.	TRBV9	TRBD1	15	TRBJ1-2	TGTGCCAGCAGCCGGTCGGAGGGGGCTGACTATGGCTACACCTTC	CASSRSEGADYGYTF
.	TRBV7-2	TRBD2	13	TRBJ2-7	TGTGCCAGCAGCTCAGTAGCGGGAGACGAGCAGTACTTC	CASSSVAGDEQYF
.	TRBV11-3	.	13	TRBJ2-5	TGTGCCAGCAGCCTCGACAACCAAGAGACCCAGTACTTC	CASSLDNQETQYF